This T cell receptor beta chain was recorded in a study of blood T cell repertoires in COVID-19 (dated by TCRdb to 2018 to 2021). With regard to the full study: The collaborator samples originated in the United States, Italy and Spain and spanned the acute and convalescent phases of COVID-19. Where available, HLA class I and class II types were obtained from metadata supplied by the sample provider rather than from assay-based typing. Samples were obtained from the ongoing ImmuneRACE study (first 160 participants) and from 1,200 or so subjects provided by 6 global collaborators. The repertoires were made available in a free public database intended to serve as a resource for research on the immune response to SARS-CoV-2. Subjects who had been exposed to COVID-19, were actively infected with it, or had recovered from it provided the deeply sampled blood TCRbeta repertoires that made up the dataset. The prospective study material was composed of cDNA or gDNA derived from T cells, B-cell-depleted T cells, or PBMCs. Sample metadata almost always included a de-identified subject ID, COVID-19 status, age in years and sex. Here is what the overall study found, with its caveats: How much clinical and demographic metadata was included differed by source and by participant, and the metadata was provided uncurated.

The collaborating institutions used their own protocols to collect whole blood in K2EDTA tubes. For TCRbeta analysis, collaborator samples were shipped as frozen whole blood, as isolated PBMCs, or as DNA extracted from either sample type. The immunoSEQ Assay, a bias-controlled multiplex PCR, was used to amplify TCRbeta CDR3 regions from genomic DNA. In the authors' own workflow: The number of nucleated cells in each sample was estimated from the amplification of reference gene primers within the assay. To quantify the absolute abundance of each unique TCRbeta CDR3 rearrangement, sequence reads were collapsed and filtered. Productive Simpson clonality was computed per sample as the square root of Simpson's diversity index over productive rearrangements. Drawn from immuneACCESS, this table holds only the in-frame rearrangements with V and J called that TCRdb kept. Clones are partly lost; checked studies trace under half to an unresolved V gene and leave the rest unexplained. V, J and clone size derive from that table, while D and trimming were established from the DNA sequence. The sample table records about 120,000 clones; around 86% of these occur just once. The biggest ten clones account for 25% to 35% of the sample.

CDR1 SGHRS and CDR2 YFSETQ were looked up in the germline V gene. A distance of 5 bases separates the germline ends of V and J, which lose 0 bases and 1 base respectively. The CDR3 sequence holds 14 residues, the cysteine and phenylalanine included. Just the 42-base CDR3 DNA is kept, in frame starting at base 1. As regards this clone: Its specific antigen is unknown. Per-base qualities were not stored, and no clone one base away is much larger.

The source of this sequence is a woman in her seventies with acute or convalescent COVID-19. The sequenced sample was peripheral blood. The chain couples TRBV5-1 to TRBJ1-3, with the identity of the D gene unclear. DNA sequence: TGCGCCAGCAGCTTGGCCCCTTCTGGAAACACCATATATTTT. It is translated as CASSLAPSGNTIYF.